A single sample gave rise to the 18 T cell receptor beta chains below, sequenced in a study of cytomegalovirus exposure and HLA in healthy donors. Primers for the PCR totalled 60 Vbeta and 13 Jbeta. Produced via immunoSEQ multiplex PCR; TCRdb's table is partial and in-frame only. The sample records roughly 110,000 clones, more than 60% being singletons. The sequencing sample was made of PBMCs. Source of these receptors: a man between 35 and 55 years old in good health and CMV-seronegative.

The gene calls are TRBV6-1 and TRBJ2-1; 16 bases agree with TRBD2. Per the germline V gene, CDR1 is MNHNS and CDR2 is SASEGT. This CDR3 has 17 residues. The junction had 5 bases not matched to a gene; V was cut back by 0 bases and J by 9 bases. CDR3 nucleotide sequence: TGTGCCAGCAGTGAAGCGGGACTAGCGGGGGGGCCTTCTGAGCAGTTCTTC. It specifies CASSEAGLAGGPSEQFF.

The V and J genes are TRBV19 and TRBJ1-1; 8 nucleotides match TRBD1. There are 13 residues in the CDR3. Germline V gene sequence: CDR1 LNHDA, CDR2 SQIVND (reference sequence). V shed 10 bases, J shed 7 bases, and the junction held 11 bases outside the gene matches. CDR3 in amino acids: CATKGQGTLEAFF. The CDR3 DNA sequence: TGTGCCACCAAAGGACAGGGCACCCTTGAAGCTTTCTTT.

The chain links TRBV29-1 to TRBJ2-3, with D tentatively TRBD2 (5 bases). The CDR3 sequence is 13 residues long. Germline V gives CDR1 SQVTM, CDR2 ANQGSEA. V was shortened by 5 bases and J by 0 bases, with 9 bases between the two germline ends. CDR3 in DNA: TGCAGCGTTCTGGGCGGGAGCACAGATACGCAGTATTTT. It encodes CSVLGGSTDTQYF.

For the CDR3, the DNA is TGTGCCAGCAGTAAGCTGTTAGGCACAGATACGCAGTATTTT. It translates to CASSKLLGTDTQYF. The chain is built from TRBV28 and TRBJ2-3; D not resolved. The CDR3 is 14 residues long. V was clipped by 5 bases and J by 1 base, with 10 bases between them. CDR1 and CDR2 from the germline V gene are MDHEN and SYDVKM.

The chain couples TRBV11-2 to TRBJ2-1; 10 nucleotides align to TRBD2. V was clipped by 3 bases and J by 0 bases; unmatched bases: 5. Germline V gene sequence: CDR1 SGHAT, CDR2 FQNNGV. This CDR3 comprises 17 residues. The DNA of the CDR3 is TGTGCCAGCAGCTTCCCCACTAGCGGGATCTCCTACAATGAGCAGTTCTTC. It is translated as CASSFPTSGISYNEQFF.

J is TRBJ1-1 and V is TRBV7-8; possibly TRBD1 for D (6 bases). The CDR3 is 16 amino acids. The ends were cut back, 0 bases at V and 1 base at J, with 12 bases in the middle. Germline V CDR1 and CDR2: SGHVS, FQNEAQ. The CDR3 nucleotides read TGTGCCAGCAGCTTAGCAGCGGGACACCGGAACACTGAAGCTTTCTTT. Amino acid sequence: CASSLAAGHRNTEAFF. Supplemented by reference TRBV7-8 and TRBJ1-1, the full variable domain reads GAGVSQSPRYKVAKRGQDVALRCDPISGHVSLFWYQQALGQGPEFLTYFQNEAQLDKSGLPSDRFFAERPEGSVSTLKIQRTQQEDSAVYLCASSLAAGHRNTEAFFGQGTRLTVV.

This clone was observed a handful of times. The rearrangement links TRBV10-1 to TRBJ2-7; 8 bases match TRBD1. The V gene's germline CDR1 is WNHNN and CDR2 SYGVQD (reference sequence). Unmatched junction bases numbered 2, after V lost 3 bases and J lost 4 bases. The CDR3 is 13 amino acids. The CDR3 sequence: CASSDNRGYEQYF. CDR3 nucleotide sequence: TGCGCCAGCAGTGACAACAGGGGGTACGAGCAGTACTTC.

This clone has a single count. This CDR3 is CASSGGDGDRGLRSPLHF. As DNA, the CDR3 is TGCGCCAGCTCGGGAGGGGATGGGGACAGGGGGCTACGATCACCCCTCCACTTT. The rearrangement uses TRBV5-1 and TRBJ1-6; 12 nucleotides agree with TRBD1. The CDR3 sequence is 18 residues long. With 7 bases clipped from V and 10 bases from J, the junction kept 18 bases outside the gene matches. Germline-derived CDR1 and CDR2 are SGHRS and YFSETQ. Complete variable domain (other parts from reference TRBV5-1 and TRBJ1-6): KAGVTQTPRYLIKTRGQQVTLSCSPISGHRSVSWYQQTPGQGLQFLFEYFSETQRNKGNFPGRFSGRQFSNSRSEMNVSTLELGDSALYLCASSGGDGDRGLRSPLHFGNGTRLTVT.

The V and J genes are TRBV4-1 and TRBJ2-3; D perhaps matches TRBD2 (6 bases). Germline V lookup: CDR1 MGHRA, CDR2 YSYEKL. The CDR3 sequence is 18 residues long. Trimming shortened V by 0 bases and J by 3 bases, and 19 bases separated the two germline ends. CDR3 sequence reads: CASSQDAKSGVNTDTQYF. CDR3 DNA: TGCGCCAGCAGCCAAGATGCAAAATCGGGGGTCAATACAGATACGCAGTATTTT.

The sample holds one count of this clone. The same CDR3 is also encoded by other DNA sequences in this sample. The rearrangement links TRBV5-1 to TRBJ2-5; weak D call: TRBD2 (6 bases). V lost 0 bases and J 3 bases, leaving 9 bases between the germline ends. CDR3 length: 14 residues. Germline V lookup: CDR1 SGHRS, CDR2 YFSETQ. CDR3 loop: CASSLGSGEETQYF. The CDR3 coding sequence is TGCGCCAGCAGCTTGGGGTCGGGGGAAGAGACCCAGTACTTC.

The chain uses TRBV5-1 and TRBJ1-1, with TRBD1 as a possible D gene (6 bases). Germline V gene lookup returns CDR1 SGHRS and CDR2 YFSETQ. The CDR3 contains 16 residues. The V end lost 4 bases, the J end lost 0 bases, and 16 bases lay between the germline ends. CDR3 sequence reads: CASSPGQTSLNTEAFF. The CDR3 DNA follows: TGCGCCAGCAGCCCCGGACAGACCAGCCTGAACACTGAAGCTTTCTTT.

This chain links TRBV7-9 with TRBJ2-7, with D tentatively TRBD2 (5 bases). The CDR3 totals 14 residues. V was cut by 3 bases and J by 4 bases, with 13 bases left in between. CDR1 SEHNR and CDR2 FQNEAQ come from the germline V gene (reference sequence). The DNA for the CDR3 is TGTGCCAGCAGCTTGAGCAGCGGTGGGTACGAGCAGTACTTC. This gives the protein CASSLSSGGYEQYF.

The chain joins TRBV6-5 to TRBJ2-1; maybe TRBD2 (6 bases). The V end lost 6 bases, the J end lost 0 bases, and 12 bases lay between the germline ends. CDR1 and CDR2 (germline): MNHEY, SVGAGI. The CDR3 is 15 amino acids. CDR3 sequence: CASRRDQGSYNEQFF. In DNA, the CDR3 is TGTGCCAGCAGGCGGGACCAAGGCTCCTACAATGAGCAGTTCTTC.

The rearrangement uses TRBV7-8 and TRBJ2-1; TRBD2 aligns across 9 bases. This CDR3 has 16 amino acids. Germline lookup yields CDR1 SGHVS and CDR2 FQNEAQ. Unmatched junction bases numbered 7, after V lost 2 bases and J lost 5 bases. The CDR3 nucleotides are TGTGCCAGCAGCTTACGGGTAGCGGGGGCTCACAATGAGCAGTTCTTC. It is translated as CASSLRVAGAHNEQFF. The variable domain in full, completed from reference TRBV7-8 and TRBJ2-1, reads GAGVSQSPRYKVAKRGQDVALRCDPISGHVSLFWYQQALGQGPEFLTYFQNEAQLDKSGLPSDRFFAERPEGSVSTLKIQRTQQEDSAVYLCASSLRVAGAHNEQFFGPGTRLTVL.

The CDR3 nucleotides are TGTGCCAGCAGCTTAGGACAGGGGTCCACCGGGGAGCTGTTTTTT. The encoded protein is CASSLGQGSTGELFF. The gene calls are TRBV7-6 and TRBJ2-2, with 8 bases identical to TRBD1. The J segment lost 4 bases and the V segment lost 1 base, leaving 2 bases of the junction unmatched. Germline values: CDR1 SGHVS, CDR2 FNYEAQ. CDR3 length: 15 residues. The full variable domain, completed using reference TRBV7-6 and TRBJ2-2, is GAGVSQSPRYKVTKRGQDVALRCDPISGHVSLYWYRQALGQGPEFLTYFNYEAQQDKSGLPNDRFSAERPEGSISTLTIQRTEQRDSAMYRCASSLGQGSTGELFFGEGSRLTVL.

The chain employs TRBV19 and TRBJ1-5, with TRBD1 as a possible D gene (5 bases). The V end lost 4 bases, the J end lost 3 bases, and 16 bases lay between the germline ends. The CDR3 is 16 residues long. Germline V gene data show CDR1 as LNHDA and CDR2 as SQIVND (reference sequence). CDR3 nucleotides: TGTGCCAGTAGTACACCTGAACAGGCTAACAATCAGCCCCAGCATTTT. It encodes CASSTPEQANNQPQHF.

V is TRBV6-1 and J is TRBJ1-5; the D is unclear. The germline V and J ends were trimmed by 4 bases and 7 bases, with 14 bases remaining between them. CDR3 length equals 14 residues. Per germline, CDR1 MNHNS and CDR2 SASEGT. CDR3 amino acids: CASSADPAGQPQHF. CDR3 bases: TGTGCCAGCAGTGCCGACCCGGCAGGACAGCCCCAGCATTTT.

This chain links TRBV11-1 with TRBJ2-1; 10 bases are a match to TRBD2. CDR1 SGHAT and CDR2 FQDESV come from the germline V gene (reference sequence). The V segment lost 2 bases and the J segment 5 bases; nucleotides outside the gene matches: 3. This CDR3 comprises 15 residues. The DNA for the CDR3 is TGTGCCAGCAGCTTAAGGACTAGCGGTAACAATGAGCAGTTCTTC. Encoded protein: CASSLRTSGNNEQFF.